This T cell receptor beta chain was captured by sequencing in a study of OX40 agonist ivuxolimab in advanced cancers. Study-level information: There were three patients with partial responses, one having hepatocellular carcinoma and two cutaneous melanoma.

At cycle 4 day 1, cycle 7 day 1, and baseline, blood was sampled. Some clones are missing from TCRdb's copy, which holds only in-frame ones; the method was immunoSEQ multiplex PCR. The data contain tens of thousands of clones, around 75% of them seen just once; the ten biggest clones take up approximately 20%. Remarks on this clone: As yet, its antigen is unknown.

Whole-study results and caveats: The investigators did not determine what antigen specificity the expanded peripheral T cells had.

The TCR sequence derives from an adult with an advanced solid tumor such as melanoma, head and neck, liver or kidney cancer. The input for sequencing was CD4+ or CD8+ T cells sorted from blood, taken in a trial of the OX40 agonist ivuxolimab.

CDR3 in amino acids: CASSQDLDVPYEQYF. The CDR3 DNA sequence: TGCGCCAGCAGCCAAGATCTGGACGTTCCCTACGAGCAGTACTTC. The V call is TRBV4-3, the J call TRBJ2-7; D not resolved. This CDR3 region has 15 residues. V dropped 0 bases and J dropped 2 bases, with 11 bases sitting between them. The V gene's germline CDR1 is LGHNA and CDR2 YSLEER.